This TCR beta chain was observed in a study of blood T cell repertoires in COVID-19. Study-wide context: Spain, Italy and the United States supplied samples that represented acute and convalescent COVID-19. T cells, B-cell-depleted T cells, or PBMCs provided the cDNA or gDNA that served as material.

Source study methods: The authors estimated nucleated cell counts from reference gene primer amplification. The data were produced by immunoSEQ multiplex PCR, yet TCRdb's version contains in-frame clones alone and is incomplete. D and trimming come from the DNA, and the V and J calls and clone size come from that table. The sample contains 100,000 to 120,000 clones, around three quarters of which appear only once. This CDR3 is 12 amino acids long. Trimming removed 3 bases from V and 5 bases from J, with 7 bases in between. V usage is TRBV12-3 or TRBV12-4 and J usage is TRBJ2-5; D unresolved. This sequence was found in a woman in her fifties or sixties with acute or convalescent COVID-19. Sequenced sample: peripheral blood. CDR3 nucleotides: TGTGCCAGCAGTTTTAGTAGTGAGACCCAGTACTTC. Translation: CASSFSSETQYF.